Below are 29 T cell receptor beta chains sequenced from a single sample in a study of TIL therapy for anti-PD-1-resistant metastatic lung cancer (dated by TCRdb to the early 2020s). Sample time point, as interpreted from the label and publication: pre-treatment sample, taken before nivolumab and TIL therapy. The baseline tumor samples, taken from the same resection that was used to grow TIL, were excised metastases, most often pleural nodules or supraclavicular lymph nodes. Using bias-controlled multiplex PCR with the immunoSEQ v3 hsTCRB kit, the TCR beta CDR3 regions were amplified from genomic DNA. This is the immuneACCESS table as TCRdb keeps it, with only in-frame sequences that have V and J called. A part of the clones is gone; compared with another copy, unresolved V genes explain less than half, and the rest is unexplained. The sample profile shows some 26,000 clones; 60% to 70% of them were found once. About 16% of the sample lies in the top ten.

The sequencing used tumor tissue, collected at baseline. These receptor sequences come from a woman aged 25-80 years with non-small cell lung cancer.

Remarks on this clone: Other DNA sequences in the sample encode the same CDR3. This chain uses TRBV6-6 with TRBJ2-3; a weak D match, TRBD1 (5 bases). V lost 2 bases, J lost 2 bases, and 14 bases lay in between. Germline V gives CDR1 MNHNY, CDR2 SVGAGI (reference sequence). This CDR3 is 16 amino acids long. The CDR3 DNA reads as TGTGCCAGCAGTTACCAGGGTGAGGCCTCCACAGATACGCAGTATTTT. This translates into CASSYQGEASTDTQYF.

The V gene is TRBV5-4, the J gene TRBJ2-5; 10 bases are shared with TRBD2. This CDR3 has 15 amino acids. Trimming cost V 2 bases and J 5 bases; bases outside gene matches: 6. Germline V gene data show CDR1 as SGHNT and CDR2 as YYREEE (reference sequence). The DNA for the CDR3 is TGTGCCAGCAGCTTAGCGGGAGGGCCTCGGGAGACCCAGTACTTC. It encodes CASSLAGGPRETQYF.

DNA for the CDR3: TGTGCCAGCAGCTCGAGGGGGGGCTCCTACGAGCAGTACTTC. Encoded protein: CASSSRGGSYEQYF. The chain carries TRBV11-2 and TRBJ2-7; tentatively, D is TRBD2 (7 bases). This CDR3 contains 14 residues. The V end was cut by 4 bases, the J end by 0 bases, with 10 bases between. Germline V gene data show CDR1 as SGHAT and CDR2 as FQNNGV.

In nucleotides, the CDR3 is TGCGCCAGCACCGAAGGGGACCAAAATCAGCCCCAGCATTTT. Protein: CASTEGDQNQPQHF. This chain uses TRBV23-1 with TRBJ1-5; D may be TRBD1 (5 bases). Being an ORF, TRBV23-1 has a function that is uncertain. This CDR3 contains 14 residues. Trimming left V 7 bases short and J 4 bases short, with 14 bases between.

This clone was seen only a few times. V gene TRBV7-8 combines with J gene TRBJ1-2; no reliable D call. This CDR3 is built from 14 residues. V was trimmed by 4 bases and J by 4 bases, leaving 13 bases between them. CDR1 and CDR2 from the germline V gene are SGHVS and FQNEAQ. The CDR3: CASSYTASGYGYTF. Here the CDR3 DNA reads TGTGCCAGCAGCTATACAGCTTCTGGCTATGGCTACACCTTC.

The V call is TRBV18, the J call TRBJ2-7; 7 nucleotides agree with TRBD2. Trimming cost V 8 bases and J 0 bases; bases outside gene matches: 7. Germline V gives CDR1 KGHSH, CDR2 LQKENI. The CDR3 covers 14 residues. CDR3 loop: CASAVTGGSYEQYF. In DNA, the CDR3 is TGTGCCAGCGCAGTCACGGGGGGCTCCTACGAGCAGTACTTC.

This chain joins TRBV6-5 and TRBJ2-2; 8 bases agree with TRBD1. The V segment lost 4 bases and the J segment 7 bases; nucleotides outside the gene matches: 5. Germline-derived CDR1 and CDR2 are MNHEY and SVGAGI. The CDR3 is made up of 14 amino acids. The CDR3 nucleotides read TGTGCCAGCAGTTTCCAGGGGGCGGGCGGGGAGCTGTTTTTT. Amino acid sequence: CASSFQGAGGELFF.

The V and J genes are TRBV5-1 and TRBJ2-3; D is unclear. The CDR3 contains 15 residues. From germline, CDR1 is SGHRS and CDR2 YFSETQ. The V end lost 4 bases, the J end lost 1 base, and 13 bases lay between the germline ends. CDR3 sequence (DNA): TGCGCCAGCAGCCTCCAGAGTCCCGGCACAGATACGCAGTATTTT. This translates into CASSLQSPGTDTQYF. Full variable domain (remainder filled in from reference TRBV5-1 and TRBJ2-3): KAGVTQTPRYLIKTRGQQVTLSCSPISGHRSVSWYQQTPGQGLQFLFEYFSETQRNKGNFPGRFSGRQFSNSRSEMNVSTLELGDSALYLCASSLQSPGTDTQYFGPGTRLTVL.

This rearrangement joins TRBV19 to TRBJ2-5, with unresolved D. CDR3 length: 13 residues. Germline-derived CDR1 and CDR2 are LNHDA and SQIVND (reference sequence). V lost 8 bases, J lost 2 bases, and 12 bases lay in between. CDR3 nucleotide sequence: TGTGCCAGTGCCTCGACTTTTCAAGAGACCCAGTACTTC. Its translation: CASASTFQETQYF. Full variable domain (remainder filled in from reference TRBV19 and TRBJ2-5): DGGITQSPKYLFRKEGQNVTLSCEQNLNHDAMYWYRQDPGQGLRLIYYSQIVNDFQKGDIAEGYSVSREKKESFPLTVTSAQKNPTAFYLCASASTFQETQYFGPGTRLLVL.

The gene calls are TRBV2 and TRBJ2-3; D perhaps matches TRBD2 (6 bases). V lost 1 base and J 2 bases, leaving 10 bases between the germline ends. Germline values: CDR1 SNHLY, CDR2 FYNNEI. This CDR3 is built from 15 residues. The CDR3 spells CASSEVAGSTDTQYF. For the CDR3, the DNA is TGTGCCAGCAGTGAAGTGGCGGGATCCACAGATACGCAGTATTTT.

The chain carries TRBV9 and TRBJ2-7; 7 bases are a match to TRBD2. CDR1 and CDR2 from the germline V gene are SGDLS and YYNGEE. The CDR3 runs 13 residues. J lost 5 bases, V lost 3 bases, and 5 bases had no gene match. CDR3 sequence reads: CASSAPAGDEQYF. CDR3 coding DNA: TGTGCCAGCAGCGCCCCGGCGGGGGACGAGCAGTACTTC.

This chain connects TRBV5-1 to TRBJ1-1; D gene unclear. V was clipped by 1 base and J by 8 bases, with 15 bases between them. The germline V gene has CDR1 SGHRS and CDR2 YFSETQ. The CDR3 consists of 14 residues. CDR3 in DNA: TGCGCCAGCAGCTTGATCAGGCTTGACGCCGAAGCTTTCTTT. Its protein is CASSLIRLDAEAFF.

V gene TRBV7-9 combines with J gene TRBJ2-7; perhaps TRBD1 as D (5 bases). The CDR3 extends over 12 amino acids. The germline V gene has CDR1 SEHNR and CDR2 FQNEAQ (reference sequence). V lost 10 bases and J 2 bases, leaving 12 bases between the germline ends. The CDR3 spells CATSRGTYEQYF. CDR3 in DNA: TGTGCCACCTCTAGGGGAACCTACGAGCAGTACTTC.

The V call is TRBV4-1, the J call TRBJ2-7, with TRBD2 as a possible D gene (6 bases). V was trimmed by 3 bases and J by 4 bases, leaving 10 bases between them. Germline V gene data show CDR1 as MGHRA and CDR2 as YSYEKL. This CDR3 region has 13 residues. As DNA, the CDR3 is TGCGCCAGCAGCCAGGGACTGCCATACGAGCAGTACTTC. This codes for CASSQGLPYEQYF.

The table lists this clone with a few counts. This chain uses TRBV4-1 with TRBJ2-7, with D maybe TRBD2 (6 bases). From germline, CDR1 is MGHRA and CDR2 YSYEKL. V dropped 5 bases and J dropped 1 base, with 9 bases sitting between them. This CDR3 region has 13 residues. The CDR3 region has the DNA TGCGCCAGCAGCTTTGCGGGGTCCTACGAGCAGTACTTC. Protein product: CASSFAGSYEQYF.

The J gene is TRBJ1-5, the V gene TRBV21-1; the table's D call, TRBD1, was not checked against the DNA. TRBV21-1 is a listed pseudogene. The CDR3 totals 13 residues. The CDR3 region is CASSKTAYQPQHF. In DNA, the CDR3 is TGTGCCAGCAGCAAGACAGCGTATCAGCCCCAGCATTTT.

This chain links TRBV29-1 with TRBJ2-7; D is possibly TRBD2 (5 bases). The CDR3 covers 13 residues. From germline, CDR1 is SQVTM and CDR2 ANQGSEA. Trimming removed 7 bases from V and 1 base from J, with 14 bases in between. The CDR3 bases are TGCAGCGCCCGCCCAGGAGGATCCTACGAGCAGTACTTC. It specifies CSARPGGSYEQYF.

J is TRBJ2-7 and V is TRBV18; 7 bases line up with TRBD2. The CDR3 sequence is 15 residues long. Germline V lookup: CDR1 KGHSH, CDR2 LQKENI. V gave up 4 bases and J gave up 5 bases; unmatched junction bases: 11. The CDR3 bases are TGTGCCAGCTCACGGAACCTAGCGGATAGTAACGAGCAGTACTTC. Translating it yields CASSRNLADSNEQYF.

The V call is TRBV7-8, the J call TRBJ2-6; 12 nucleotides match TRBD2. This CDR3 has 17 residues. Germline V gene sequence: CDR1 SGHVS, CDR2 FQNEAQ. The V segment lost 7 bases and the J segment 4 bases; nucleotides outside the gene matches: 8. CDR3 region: CASITSGRPGGANVLTF. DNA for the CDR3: TGTGCCAGCATAACTAGCGGGAGGCCGGGAGGGGCCAACGTCCTGACTTTC.

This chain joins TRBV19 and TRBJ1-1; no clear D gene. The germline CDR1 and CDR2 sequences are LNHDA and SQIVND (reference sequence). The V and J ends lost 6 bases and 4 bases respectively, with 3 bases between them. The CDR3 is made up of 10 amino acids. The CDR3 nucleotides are TGTGCCAGTAGCGGCACTGAAGCTTTCTTT. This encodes CASSGTEAFF.

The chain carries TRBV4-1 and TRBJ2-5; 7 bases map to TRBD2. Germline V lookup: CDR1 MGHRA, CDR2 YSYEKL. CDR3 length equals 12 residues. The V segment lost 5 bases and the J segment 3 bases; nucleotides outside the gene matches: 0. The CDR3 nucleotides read TGCGCCAGCAGCGGACTAGAAGAGACCCAGTACTTC. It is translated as CASSGLEETQYF.

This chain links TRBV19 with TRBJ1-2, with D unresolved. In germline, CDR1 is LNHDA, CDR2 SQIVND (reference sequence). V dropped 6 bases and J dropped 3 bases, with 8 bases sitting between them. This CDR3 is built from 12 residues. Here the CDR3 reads CASRFQDYGYTF. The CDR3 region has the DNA TGTGCCAGTAGATTCCAAGACTATGGCTACACCTTC.

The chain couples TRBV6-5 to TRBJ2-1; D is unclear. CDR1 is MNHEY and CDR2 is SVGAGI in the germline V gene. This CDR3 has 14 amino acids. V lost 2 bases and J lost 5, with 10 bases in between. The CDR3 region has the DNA TGTGCCAGCAGTTACAGCACCGCGGACAATGAGCAGTTCTTC. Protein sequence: CASSYSTADNEQFF.

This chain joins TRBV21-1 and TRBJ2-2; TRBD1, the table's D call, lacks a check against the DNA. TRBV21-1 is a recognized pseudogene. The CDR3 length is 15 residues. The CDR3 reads CASSKGTGVCGELFF. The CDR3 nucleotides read TGTGCCAGCAGCAAAGGGACAGGTGTTTGCGGGGAGCTGTTTTTT.

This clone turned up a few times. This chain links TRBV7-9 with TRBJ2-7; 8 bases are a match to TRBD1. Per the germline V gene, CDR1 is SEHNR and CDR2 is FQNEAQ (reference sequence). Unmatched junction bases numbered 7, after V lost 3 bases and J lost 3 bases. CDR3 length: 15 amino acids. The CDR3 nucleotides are TGTGCCAGCAGCTTCACAGGGGGGATCCTCTACGAGCAGTACTTC. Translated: CASSFTGGILYEQYF.

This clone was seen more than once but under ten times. The CDR3 loop is CASRDYNEQFF. Written as DNA, the CDR3 is TGTGCCAGCAGGGACTACAATGAGCAGTTCTTC. J is TRBJ2-1 and V is TRBV6-5; D is undetermined. Germline V gene lookup returns CDR1 MNHEY and CDR2 SVGAGI. Trimming removed 6 bases at V and 3 bases at J, with 3 bases between. CDR3 size: 11 residues.

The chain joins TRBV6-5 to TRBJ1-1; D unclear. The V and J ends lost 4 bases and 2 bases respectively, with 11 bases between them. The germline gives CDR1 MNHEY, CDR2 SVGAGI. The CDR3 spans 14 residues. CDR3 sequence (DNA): TGTGCCAGCAGTTCCCACAGCTTAAACACTGAAGCTTTCTTT. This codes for CASSSHSLNTEAFF.

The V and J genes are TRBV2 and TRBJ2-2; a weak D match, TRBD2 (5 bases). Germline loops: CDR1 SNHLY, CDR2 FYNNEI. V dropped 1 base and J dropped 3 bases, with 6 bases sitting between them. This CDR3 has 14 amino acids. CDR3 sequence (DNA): TGTGCCAGCAGTGAAGGGACTTACACCGGGGAGCTGTTTTTT. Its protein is CASSEGTYTGELFF.

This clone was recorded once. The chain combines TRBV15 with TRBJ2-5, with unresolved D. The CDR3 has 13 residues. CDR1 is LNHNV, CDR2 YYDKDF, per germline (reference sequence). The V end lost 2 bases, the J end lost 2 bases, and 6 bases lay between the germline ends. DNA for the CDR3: TGTGCCACCAGCAGAAGCAGTCAAGAGACCCAGTACTTC. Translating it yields CATSRSSQETQYF. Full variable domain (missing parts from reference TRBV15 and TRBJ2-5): DAMVIQNPRYQVTQFGKPVTLSCSQTLNHNVMYWYQQKSSQAPKLLFHYYDKDFNNEADTPDNFQSRRPNTSFCFLDIRSPGLGDTAMYLCATSRSSQETQYFGPGTRLLVL.